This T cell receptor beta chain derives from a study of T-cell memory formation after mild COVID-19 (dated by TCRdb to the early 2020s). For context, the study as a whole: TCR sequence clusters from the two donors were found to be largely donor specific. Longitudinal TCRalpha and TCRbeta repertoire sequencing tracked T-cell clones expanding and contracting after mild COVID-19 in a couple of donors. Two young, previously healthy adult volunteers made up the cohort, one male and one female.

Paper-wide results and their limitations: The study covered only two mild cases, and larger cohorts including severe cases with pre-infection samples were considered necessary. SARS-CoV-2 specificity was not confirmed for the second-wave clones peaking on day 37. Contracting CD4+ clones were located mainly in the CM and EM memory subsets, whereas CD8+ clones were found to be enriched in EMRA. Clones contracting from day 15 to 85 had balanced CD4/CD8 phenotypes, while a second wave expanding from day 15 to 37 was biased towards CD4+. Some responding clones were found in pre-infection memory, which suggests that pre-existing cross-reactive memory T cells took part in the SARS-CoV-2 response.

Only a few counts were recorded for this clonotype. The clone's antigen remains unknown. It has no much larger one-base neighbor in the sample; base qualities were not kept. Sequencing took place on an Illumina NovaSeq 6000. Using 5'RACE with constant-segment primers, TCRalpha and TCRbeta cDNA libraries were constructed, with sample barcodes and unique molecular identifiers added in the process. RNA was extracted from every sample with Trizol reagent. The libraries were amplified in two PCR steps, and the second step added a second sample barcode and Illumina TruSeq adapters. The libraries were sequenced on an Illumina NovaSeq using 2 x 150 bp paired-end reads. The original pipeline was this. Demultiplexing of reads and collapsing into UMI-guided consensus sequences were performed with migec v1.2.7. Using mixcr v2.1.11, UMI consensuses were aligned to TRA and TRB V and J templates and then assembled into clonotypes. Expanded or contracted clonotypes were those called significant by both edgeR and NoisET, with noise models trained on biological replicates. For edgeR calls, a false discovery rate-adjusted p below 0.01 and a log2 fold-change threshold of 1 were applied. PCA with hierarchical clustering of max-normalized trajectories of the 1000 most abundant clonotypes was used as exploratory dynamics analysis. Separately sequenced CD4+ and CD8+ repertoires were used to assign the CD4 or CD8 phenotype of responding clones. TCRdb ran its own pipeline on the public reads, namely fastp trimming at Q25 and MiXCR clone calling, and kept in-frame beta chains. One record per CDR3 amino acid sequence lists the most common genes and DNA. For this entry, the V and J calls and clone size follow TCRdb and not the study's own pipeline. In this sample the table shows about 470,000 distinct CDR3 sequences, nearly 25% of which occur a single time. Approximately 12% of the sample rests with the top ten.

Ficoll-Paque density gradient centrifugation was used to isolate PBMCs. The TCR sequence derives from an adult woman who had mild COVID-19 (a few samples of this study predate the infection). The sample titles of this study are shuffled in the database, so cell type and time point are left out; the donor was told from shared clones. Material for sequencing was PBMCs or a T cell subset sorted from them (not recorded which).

CDR3 sequence: CASSQDQGLLNTGELFF. The nucleotide sequence is TGTGCCAGCAGCCAAGATCAAGGCTTACTGAACACCGGGGAGCTGTTTTTT. Here the chain combines TRBV4-2 and TRBJ2-2; the D gene assignment is ambiguous. From the germline V gene, CDR1 is LGHNA and CDR2 is YNFKEQ. The CDR3 has 17 amino acids, counting the end cysteine and phenylalanine. Only CDR3 DNA remains: 51 bases, in frame from the first base. Deletion took 0 bases off V and 1 base off J, with a span of 12 bases between the germline ends.